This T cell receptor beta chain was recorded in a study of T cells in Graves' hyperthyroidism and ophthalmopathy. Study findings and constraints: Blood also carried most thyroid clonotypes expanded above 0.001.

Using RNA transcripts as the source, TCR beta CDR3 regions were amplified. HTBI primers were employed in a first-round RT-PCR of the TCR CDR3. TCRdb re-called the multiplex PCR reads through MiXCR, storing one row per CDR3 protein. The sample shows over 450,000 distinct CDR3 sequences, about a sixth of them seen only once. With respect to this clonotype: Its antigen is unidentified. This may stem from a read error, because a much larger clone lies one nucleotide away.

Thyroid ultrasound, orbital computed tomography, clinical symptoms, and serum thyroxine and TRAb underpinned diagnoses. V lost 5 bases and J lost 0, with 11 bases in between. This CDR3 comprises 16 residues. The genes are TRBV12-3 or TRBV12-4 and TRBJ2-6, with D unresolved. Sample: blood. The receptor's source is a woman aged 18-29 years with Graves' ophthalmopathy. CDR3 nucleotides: TGTGCCAGCAGTATTCGAATCACCTCTGGGGCCAACGTCCTGACTTTC. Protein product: CASSIRITSGANVLTF.